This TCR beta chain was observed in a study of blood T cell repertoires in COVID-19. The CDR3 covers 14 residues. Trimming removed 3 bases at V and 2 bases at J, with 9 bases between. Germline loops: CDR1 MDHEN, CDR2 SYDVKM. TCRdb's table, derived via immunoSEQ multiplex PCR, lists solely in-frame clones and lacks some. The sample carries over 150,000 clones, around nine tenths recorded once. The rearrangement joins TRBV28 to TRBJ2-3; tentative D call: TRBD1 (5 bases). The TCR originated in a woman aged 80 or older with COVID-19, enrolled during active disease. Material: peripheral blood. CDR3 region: CASSFGHHTDTQYF. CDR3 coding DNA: TGTGCCAGCAGTTTTGGACATCACACAGATACGCAGTATTTT.